Listed here are 8 T cell receptor beta chains from one sample, sequenced in a study of cytotoxic CD8 clonotypes in ibrutinib-treated CLL. Libraries were prepared by immunoSEQ multiplex PCR; TCRdb keeps only in-frame clonotypes and omits some of them. This table holds about 130,000 clones, around 80% found once. The material was PBMCs, obtained after 24 months of ibrutinib treatment. These receptors all stem from a human donor with chronic lymphocytic leukemia.

The chain combines TRBV4-3 with TRBJ1-5; D may be TRBD1 (6 bases). Trimming shortened V by 2 bases and J by 2 bases, and 10 bases separated the two germline ends. Germline values: CDR1 LGHNA, CDR2 YSLEER. CDR3 length: 15 amino acids. In DNA form, the CDR3 reads TGCGCCAGCAGCCAACAGGGGTATGGCAATCAGCCCCAGCATTTT. This sequence encodes CASSQQGYGNQPQHF.

The chain couples TRBV5-4 to TRBJ2-7; TRBD1 aligns across 9 bases. Trimming took 7 bases from V and 7 from J; bases not matched to a gene: 12. Per germline, CDR1 SGHNT and CDR2 YYREEE (reference sequence). This CDR3 contains 14 residues. The CDR3 reads CASGTGGITREQYF. CDR3 DNA: TGTGCCAGCGGCACAGGGGGCATAACTAGGGAGCAGTACTTC.

The chain uses TRBV7-2 and TRBJ1-2, with D possibly being TRBD1 (6 bases). Germline CDR1 SGHTA, CDR2 FQGNSA. V shed 4 bases and J shed 5 bases, with 11 bases lying between them. The CDR3 is 13 amino acids. The CDR3 loop is CASSSSQGYGYTF. In DNA form, the CDR3 reads TGTGCCAGCAGCTCCTCACAGGGATATGGCTACACCTTC.

The CDR3 nucleotides read TGTGCCAGCAGTTTTTGGGGCACCGCTGAAGCTTTCTTT. This translates into CASSFWGTAEAFF. The genes are TRBV27 and TRBJ1-1, with D perhaps TRBD1 (5 bases). The CDR3 has 13 amino acids. Germline lookup yields CDR1 MNHEY and CDR2 SMNVEV (reference sequence). The V and J ends lost 3 bases and 6 bases respectively, with 11 bases between them.

The chain employs TRBV20-1 and TRBJ2-2, with D unresolved. The CDR3 sequence is 11 residues long. The V end lost 3 bases, the J end lost 6 bases, and 5 bases lay between the germline ends. From germline, CDR1 is DFQATT and CDR2 SNEGSKA (reference sequence). CDR3 loop: CSASEAGELFF. CDR3 in DNA: TGCAGTGCTAGCGAAGCCGGGGAGCTGTTTTTT.

The J gene is TRBJ1-2, the V gene TRBV15; TRBD1 matches 7 bases. This CDR3 has 15 residues. V dropped 5 bases and J dropped 6; count of bases not matched to a gene: 12. Per the germline V gene, CDR1 is LNHNV and CDR2 is YYDKDF (reference sequence). CDR3: CATSGVQGVRNGYTF. The CDR3 DNA sequence: TGTGCCACCAGCGGAGTGCAGGGGGTTCGAAATGGCTACACCTTC.

The gene calls are TRBV18 and TRBJ2-5; D may correspond to TRBD1 or TRBD2 (5 bases each). Trimming shortened V by 1 base and J by 6 bases, and 15 bases separated the two germline ends. The CDR3 loop spans 15 amino acids. Per the germline V gene, CDR1 is KGHSH and CDR2 is LQKENI. CDR3 in amino acids: CASSPLGVGLQTQYF. The DNA of the CDR3 is TGTGCCAGCTCACCACTGGGGGTGGGGTTGCAGACCCAGTACTTC.

The chain couples TRBV9 to TRBJ1-6, with D possibly matching TRBD1 (6 bases). The germline V and J ends were trimmed by 0 bases and 5 bases, with 9 bases remaining between them. The germline V gene has CDR1 SGDLS and CDR2 YYNGEE. The CDR3 contains 15 residues. In DNA, the CDR3 is TGTGCCAGCAGCGTAGTGGCAGGGGATAATTCACCCCTCCACTTT. Protein sequence: CASSVVAGDNSPLHF.